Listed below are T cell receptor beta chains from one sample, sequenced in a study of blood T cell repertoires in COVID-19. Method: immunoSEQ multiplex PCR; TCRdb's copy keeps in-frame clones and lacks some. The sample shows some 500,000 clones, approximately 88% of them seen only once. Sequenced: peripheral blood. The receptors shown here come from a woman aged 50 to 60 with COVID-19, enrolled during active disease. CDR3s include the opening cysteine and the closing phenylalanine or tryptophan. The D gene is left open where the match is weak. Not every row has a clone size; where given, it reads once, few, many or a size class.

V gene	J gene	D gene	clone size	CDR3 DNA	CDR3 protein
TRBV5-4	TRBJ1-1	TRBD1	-	TGTGCCAGCAGCTCACAGGGGGGGGGTCCTGATGCGACTGAAGCTTTCTTT	CASSSQGGGPDATEAFF
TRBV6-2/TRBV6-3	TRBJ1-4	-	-	TGTGCCAGCAGTTACTCGGCCCAGGGGCAAGAGAATGAAAAACTGTTTTTT	CASSYSAQGQENEKLFF
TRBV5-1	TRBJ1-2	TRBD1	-	TGCGCCAGCAGCTTGAGGCCAGGGGGCGGATCGGTGTACACCTTC	CASSLRPGGGSVYTF
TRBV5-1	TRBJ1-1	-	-	TGCGCCAGCAGTGGAAGTTTGGCCAGGGTCACTGAAGCTTTCTTT	CASSGSLARVTEAFF
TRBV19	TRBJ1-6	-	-	TGTGCCAGTAGTCCGGGTCCGGCGGGGAATTCACCCCTCCACTTT	CASSPGPAGNSPLHF
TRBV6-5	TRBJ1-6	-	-	TGTGCCAGCAGGCTCGGGACCTCGGGGGGTTCACCCCTCCACTTT	CASRLGTSGGSPLHF
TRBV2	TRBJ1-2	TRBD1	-	TGTGCCAGCAGTGAAGCGGACAGGCAGGGGAGTAATGGCTACACCTTC	CASSEADRQGSNGYTF
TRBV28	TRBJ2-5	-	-	TGTGCCAGCAGCCCCCACTCAGAGACCCAGTACTTC	CASSPHSETQYF
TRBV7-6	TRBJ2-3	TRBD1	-	TGTGCCAGCAGCGCAGGGACAGATTTTAGGGGAGATACGCAGTATTTT	CASSAGTDFRGDTQYF
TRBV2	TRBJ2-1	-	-	TGTGCCAGCAGAAGACCTAAGGCGGGGAGGTACAATGAGCAGTTCTTC	CASRRPKAGRYNEQFF
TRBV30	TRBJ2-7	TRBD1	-	TGTGCCTGGAGTAGGGGACAGGGGACCTCCTACGAGCAGTACTTC	CAWSRGQGTSYEQYF
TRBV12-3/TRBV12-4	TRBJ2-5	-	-	TGTGCCAGCAGTTTTGGGCAGGAAGAGACCCAGTACTTC	CASSFGQEETQYF
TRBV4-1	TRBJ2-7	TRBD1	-	TGCGCCAGCAGCCAATACTCGGGACAGGGGGCTCGTGAGCAGTACTTC	CASSQYSGQGAREQYF
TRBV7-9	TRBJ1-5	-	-	TGTGCCAGCAGCTTAGACAGGGATCAGCCCCAGCATTTT	CASSLDRDQPQHF
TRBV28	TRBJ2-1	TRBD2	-	TGTGCCAGCAGTTTATTAATAGCGGGGGAGCAGTTCTTC	CASSLLIAGEQFF
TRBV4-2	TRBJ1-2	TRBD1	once	TGTGCCAGCAGCCAGGCAGACAGGGAGAAGGATGGCTACACCTTC	CASSQADREKDGYTF
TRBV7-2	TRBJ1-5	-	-	TGTGCCAGCAGCTTTAAAGGGTTTGCGGGACAGCCCCAGCATTTT	CASSFKGFAGQPQHF
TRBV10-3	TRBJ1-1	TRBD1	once	TGTGCCATCAGTGGAGACAGGGGAGGGACTGAAGCTTTCTTT	CAISGDRGGTEAFF
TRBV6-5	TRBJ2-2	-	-	TGTGCCAGCAGTTACTCGGACTTGACGAACACCGGGGAGCTGTTTTTT	CASSYSDLTNTGELFF
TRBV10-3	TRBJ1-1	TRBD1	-	TGTGCCATCAGTACAGGGGGGGGCGGTTTAGACACTGAAGCTTTCTTT	CAISTGGGGLDTEAFF
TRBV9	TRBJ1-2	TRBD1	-	TGTGCCAGCAGCCCTTTCGGGACAGGGTATGGCTACACCTTC	CASSPFGTGYGYTF
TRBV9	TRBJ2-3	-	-	TGTGCCAGCAGCGTAGACCTTCAGGGGCTGGAGTATTTT	CASSVDLQGLEYF
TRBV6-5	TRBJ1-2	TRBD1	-	TGTGCCAGCAGTTACGTCACAGGGGGCAACTATGGCTACACCTTC	CASSYVTGGNYGYTF
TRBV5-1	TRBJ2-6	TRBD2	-	TGCGCCAGCAGGCGGGGGTTACCGACCTCTGGGGCCAACGTCCTGACTTTC	CASRRGLPTSGANVLTF
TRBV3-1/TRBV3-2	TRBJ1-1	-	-	TGTGCCAGCAGCCATCCTCCCGACAGGAGGAACACTGAAGCTTTCTTT	CASSHPPDRRNTEAFF
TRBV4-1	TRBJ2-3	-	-	TGCGCCAGCAGCCAAGATTTGGTCGGGGGTGGAGATACGCAGTATTTT	CASSQDLVGGGDTQYF
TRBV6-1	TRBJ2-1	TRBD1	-	TGTGCCAGCAGTGAAGTAGGACAGGGTCAATTCTTC	CASSEVGQGQFF
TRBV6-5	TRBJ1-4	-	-	TGTGCCAGCAGGAGGGGGGGAGAGAATGAAAAACTGTTTTTT	CASRRGGENEKLFF
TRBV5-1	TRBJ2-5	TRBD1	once	TGCGCCAGCAGCTTGACAGGGGGAAAGGTCGGGGAGACCCAGTACTTC	CASSLTGGKVGETQYF
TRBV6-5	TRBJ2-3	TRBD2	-	TGTGCCAGCAGTTACTCGGGACTAGCGGGGGATACGCAGTATTTT	CASSYSGLAGDTQYF
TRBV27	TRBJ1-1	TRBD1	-	TGTGCCAGCAGCCGACAGGGAACTGAAGCTTTCTTT	CASSRQGTEAFF
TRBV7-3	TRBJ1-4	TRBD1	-	TGTGCCAGCAGCTCGGGACAGGGGTACCGAGGAAGGGAAAAACTGTTTTTT	CASSSGQGYRGREKLFF
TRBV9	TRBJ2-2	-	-	TGTGCCAGCAGCGTATACGGGGAATCCACCGGGGAGCTGTTTTTT	CASSVYGESTGELFF
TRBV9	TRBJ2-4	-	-	TGTGCCAGCAGCGTAGAGGGGGTCCGGGGCATTCAGTACTTC	CASSVEGVRGIQYF
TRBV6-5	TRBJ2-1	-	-	TGTGCCAGCAGCTCCCCCGCGGGGGCGGATGAGCAGTTCTTC	CASSSPAGADEQFF
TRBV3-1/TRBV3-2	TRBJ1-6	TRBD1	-	TGTGCCAGCAGCCAAACAGGGGAATCACCCCTCCACTTT	CASSQTGESPLHF
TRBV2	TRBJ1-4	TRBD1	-	TGTGCCAGTTCAGGGGGCTCTGCAACTAATGAAAAACTGTTTTTT	CASSGGSATNEKLFF
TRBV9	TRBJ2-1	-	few	TGTGCCAGCAGCGCCGGTAGCCCCTCCTACAATGAGCAGTTCTTC	CASSAGSPSYNEQFF
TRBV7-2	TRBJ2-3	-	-	TGTGCCAGCAGCTTAGCCAGGTCCACAGATACGCAGTATTTT	CASSLARSTDTQYF
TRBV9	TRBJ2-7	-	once	TGTGCCAGCAGCCTGACTAGTATCTACGAGCAGTACTTC	CASSLTSIYEQYF
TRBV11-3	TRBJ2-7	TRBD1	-	TGTGCCAGCAGCCGGGACAGGGTCTCCGAGCAGTACTTC	CASSRDRVSEQYF
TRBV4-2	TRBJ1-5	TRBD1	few	TGTGCCAGCAGCCTCCGACAGGGAGAAAATCAGCCCCAGCATTTT	CASSLRQGENQPQHF
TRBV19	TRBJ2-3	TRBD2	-	TGTGCCAGTAGTATGGGCGGGGGGACAGATACGCAGTATTTT	CASSMGGGTDTQYF
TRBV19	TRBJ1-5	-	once	TGTGCCAGTACCACGGGACTGATTAATCAGCCCCAGCATTTT	CASTTGLINQPQHF
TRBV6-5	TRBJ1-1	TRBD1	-	TGTGCCACTGGACAGGGTATCCCTGAAGCTTTCTTT	CATGQGIPEAFF
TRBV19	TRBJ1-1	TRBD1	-	TGTGCCAGTAGTCTGACAGGGCGTGGCACTGAAGCTTTCTTT	CASSLTGRGTEAFF
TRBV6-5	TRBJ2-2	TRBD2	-	TGTGCCAGCAGTCGTCCCCGATCGGGGGGCGGGGAGCTGTTTTTT	CASSRPRSGGGELFF
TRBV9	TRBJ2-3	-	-	TGTGCCAGCAGCGGTCGCGAGGGTAGCACAGATACGCAGTATTTT	CASSGREGSTDTQYF
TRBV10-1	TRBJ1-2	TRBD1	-	TGCGCCAGCAGCCTATCGAATGAGAATAATTCGAGGACAGGGAGTTCTAACTATGGCTACACCTTC	CASSLSNENNSRTGSSNYGYTF